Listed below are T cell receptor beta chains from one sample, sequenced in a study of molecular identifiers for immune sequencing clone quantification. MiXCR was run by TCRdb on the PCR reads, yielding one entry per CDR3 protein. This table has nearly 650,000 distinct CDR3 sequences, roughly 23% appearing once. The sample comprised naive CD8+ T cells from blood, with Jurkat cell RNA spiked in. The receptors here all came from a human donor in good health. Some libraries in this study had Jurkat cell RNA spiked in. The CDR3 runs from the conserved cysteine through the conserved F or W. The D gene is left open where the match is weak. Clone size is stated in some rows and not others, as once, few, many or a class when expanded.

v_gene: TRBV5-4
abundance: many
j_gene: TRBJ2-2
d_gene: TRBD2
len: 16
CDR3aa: CASSTGLAGSTGELFF
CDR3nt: TGTGCCAGCAGCACAGGACTAGCGGGAAGCACCGGGGAGCTGTTTTTT

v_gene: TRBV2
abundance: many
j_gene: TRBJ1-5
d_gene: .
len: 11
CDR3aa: CASSEVGPQHF
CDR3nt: TGTGCCAGCAGTGAAGTCGGACCCCAGCATTTT

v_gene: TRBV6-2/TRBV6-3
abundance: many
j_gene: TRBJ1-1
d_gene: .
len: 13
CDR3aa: CASSYGRTAEAFF
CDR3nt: TGTGCCAGCAGTTACGGTCGGACAGCGGAAGCTTTCTTT

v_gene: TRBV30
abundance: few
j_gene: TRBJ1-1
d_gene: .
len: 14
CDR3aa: CAWSVIQGYTEALF
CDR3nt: TGTGCCTGGAGTGTAATCCAGGGATACACTGAAGCTCTCTTT

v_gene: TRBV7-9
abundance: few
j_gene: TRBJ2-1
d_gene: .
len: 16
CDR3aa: CASSLGTGTAYNEQFF
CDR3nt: TGTGCCAGCAGCTTAGGGACCGGGACGGCCTACAATGAGCAGTTCTTC

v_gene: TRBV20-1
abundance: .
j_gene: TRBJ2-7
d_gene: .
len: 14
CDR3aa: CSARNRGGSYEQYF
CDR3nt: TGCAGTGCTAGAAACCGAGGGGGATCCTACGAGCAGTACTTC

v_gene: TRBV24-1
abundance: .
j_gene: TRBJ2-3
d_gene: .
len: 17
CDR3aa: CAASDPERRRYTATQYF
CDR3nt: TGTGCCGCCAGTGATCCAGAGAGACGGCGGTACACAGCTACGCAGTATTTT

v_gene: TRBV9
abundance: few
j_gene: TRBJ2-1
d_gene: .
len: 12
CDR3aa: CASSVGEREQFF
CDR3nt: TGTGCCAGCAGCGTAGGGGAACGTGAGCAGTTCTTC

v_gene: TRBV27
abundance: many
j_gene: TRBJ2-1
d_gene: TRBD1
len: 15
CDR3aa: CASSLAGTAYNEQFF
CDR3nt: TGTGCCAGCAGTCTCGCCGGGACAGCTTACAATGAGCAGTTCTTC

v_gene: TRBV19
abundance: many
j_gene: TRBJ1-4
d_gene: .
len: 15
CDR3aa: CASSPGPWPNEKLFF
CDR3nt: TGTGCCAGTAGTCCCGGGCCCTGGCCTAATGAAAAACTGTTTTTT

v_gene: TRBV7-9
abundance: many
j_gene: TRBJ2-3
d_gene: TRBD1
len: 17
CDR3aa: CASSQPVGTGGADTQYF
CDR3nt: TGTGCCAGCAGCCAGCCCGTCGGGACAGGGGGTGCAGATACGCAGTATTTT

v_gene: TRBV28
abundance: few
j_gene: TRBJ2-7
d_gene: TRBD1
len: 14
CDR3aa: CASGRGTGVGEQYF
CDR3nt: TGTGCCAGCGGCAGGGGGACAGGGGTTGGCGAGCAGTACTTC

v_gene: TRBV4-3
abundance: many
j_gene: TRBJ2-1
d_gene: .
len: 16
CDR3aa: CASSQVLSPRYNEQFF
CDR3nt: TGCGCCAGCAGCCAAGTGCTTAGTCCAAGATACAATGAGCAGTTCTTC

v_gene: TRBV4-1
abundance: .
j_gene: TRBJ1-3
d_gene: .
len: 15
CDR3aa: CASSQEGALGNAIYF
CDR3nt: TGCGCCAGCAGCCAAGAGGGGGCGCTTGGAAACGCCATATATTTT

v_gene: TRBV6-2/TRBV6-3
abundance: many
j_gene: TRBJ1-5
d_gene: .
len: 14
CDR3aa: CASSYGERNQPQHF
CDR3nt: TGTGCCAGCAGTTACGGGGAGAGGAATCAGCCCCAGCATTTT

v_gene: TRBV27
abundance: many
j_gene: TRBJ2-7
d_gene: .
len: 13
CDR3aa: CASHGRGPYEQYF
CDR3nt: TGTGCCAGCCACGGACGGGGGCCCTACGAGCAGTACTTC

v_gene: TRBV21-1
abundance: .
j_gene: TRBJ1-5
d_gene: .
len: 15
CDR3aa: CASSKAGVGNQPQHF
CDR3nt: TGTGCCAGCAGCAAAGCGGGGGTGGGCAATCAGCCCCAGCATTTT

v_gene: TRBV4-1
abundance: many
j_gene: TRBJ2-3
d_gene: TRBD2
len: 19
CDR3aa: CASSQGLAGGSPSFLGQYF
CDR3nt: TGCGCCAGCAGCCAGGGGTTAGCGGGGGGAAGCCCCTCTTTTTTGGGGCAGTATTTT

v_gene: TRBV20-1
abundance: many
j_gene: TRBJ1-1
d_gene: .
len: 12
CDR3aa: CSASSASTEAFF
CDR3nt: TGCAGTGCTAGTTCGGCCAGCACTGAAGCTTTCTTT

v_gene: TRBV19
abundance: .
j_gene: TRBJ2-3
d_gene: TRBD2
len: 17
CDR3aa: CASSIGASGRGVDTQYF
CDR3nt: TGTGCCAGTAGTATAGGTGCTAGCGGGAGAGGGGTAGATACGCAGTATTTT

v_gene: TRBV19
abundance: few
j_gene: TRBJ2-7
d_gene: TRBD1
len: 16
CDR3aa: CASSSTTGTGDNEQYF
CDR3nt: TGTGCCAGTAGTTCTACAACCGGGACAGGGGATAACGAGCAGTACTTC

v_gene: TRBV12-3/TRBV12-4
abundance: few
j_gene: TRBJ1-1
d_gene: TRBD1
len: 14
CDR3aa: CASSSTGGGPEAFF
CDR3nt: TGTGCCAGCAGTTCAACAGGGGGGGGGCCTGAAGCTTTCTTT

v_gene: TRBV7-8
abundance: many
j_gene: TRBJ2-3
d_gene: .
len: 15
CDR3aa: CASSLAPTETDTQYF
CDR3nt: TGTGCCAGCAGCTTAGCCCCGACAGAAACAGATACGCAGTATTTT

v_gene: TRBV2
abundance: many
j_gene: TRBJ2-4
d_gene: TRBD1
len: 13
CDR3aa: CASSGGTENIQYF
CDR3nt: TGTGCCAGCAGTGGGGGGACAGAAAACATTCAGTACTTC

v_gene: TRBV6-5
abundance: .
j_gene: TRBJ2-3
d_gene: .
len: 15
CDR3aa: CASSSGRALKDTQYF
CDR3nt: TGTGCCAGCAGTTCCGGCCGCGCTCTAAAGGATACGCAGTATTTT

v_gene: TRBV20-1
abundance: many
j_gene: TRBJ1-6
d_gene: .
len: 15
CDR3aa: CSARDRGQNNSPLHF
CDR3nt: TGCAGTGCTAGAGATCGAGGACAGAATAATTCACCCCTCCACTTT

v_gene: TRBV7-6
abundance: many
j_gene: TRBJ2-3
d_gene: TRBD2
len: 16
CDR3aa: CASSAATSGRADTQYF
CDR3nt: TGTGCCAGCAGCGCAGCGACTAGCGGGAGGGCAGATACGCAGTATTTT

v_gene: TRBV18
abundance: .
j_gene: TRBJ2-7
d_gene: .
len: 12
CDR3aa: CASSTASYDQYF
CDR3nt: TGTGCCAGCTCTACAGCTTCCTACGATCAGTACTTC

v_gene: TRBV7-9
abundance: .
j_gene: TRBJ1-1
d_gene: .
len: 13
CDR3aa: CASPGARDTGAFF
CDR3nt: TGTGCCAGCCCCGGGGCGCGGGACACTGGAGCTTTCTTT

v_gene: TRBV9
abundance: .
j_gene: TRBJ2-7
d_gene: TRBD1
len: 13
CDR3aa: CASNPTGASEQYF
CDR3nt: TGTGCCAGCAACCCGACAGGGGCAAGCGAGCAGTACTTC

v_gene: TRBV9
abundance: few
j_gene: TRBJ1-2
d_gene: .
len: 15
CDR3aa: CASADMRESADGYTF
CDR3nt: TGTGCCAGCGCTGATATGCGGGAAAGCGCCGATGGCTACACCTTC

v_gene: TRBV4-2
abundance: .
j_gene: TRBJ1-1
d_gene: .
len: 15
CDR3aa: CASSQRRSLDTEAFF
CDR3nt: TGTGCCAGCAGCCAGAGGAGGAGCCTGGACACTGAAGCTTTCTTT

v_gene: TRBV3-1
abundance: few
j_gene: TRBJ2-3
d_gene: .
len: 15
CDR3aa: CASSYDTPWLDTQYF
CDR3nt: TGTGCCAGCAGCTATGACACACCTTGGCTGGATACGCAGTATTTT

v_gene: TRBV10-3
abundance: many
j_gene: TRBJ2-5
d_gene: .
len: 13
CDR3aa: CAITGTQQETQYF
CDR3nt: TGTGCCATCACCGGGACGCAACAAGAGACCCAGTACTTC

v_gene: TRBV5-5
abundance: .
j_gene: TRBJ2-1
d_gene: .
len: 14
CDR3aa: CASSPGWGMDEQFF
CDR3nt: TGTGCCAGCAGCCCGGGGTGGGGGATGGATGAGCAGTTCTTC

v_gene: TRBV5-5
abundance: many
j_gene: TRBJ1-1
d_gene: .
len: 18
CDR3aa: CASSLHPTLRLGDTEAFF
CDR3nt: TGTGCCAGCAGCTTACACCCCACTCTCCGCCTGGGCGACACTGAAGCTTTCTTT

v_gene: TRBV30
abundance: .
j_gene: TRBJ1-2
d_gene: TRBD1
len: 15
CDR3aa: CAWSFGTGGWGGYTF
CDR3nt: TGTGCCTGGAGTTTCGGGACAGGGGGCTGGGGTGGCTACACCTTC

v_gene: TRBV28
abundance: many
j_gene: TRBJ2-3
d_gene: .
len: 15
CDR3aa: CASSSHSQGPDTQYF
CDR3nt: TGTGCCAGCAGTTCCCACTCGCAAGGCCCAGATACGCAGTATTTT

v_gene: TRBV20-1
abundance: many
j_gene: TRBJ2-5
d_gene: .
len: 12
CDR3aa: CSALGEQETQYF
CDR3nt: TGCAGTGCTCTGGGGGAACAAGAGACCCAGTACTTC

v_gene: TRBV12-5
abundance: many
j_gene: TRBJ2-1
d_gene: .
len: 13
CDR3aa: CASGLGLYNEQFF
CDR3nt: TGTGCTAGTGGTTTGGGTCTCTACAATGAGCAGTTCTTC

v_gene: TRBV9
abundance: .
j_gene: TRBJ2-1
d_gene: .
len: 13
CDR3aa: CASSVAPSNAQFF
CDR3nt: TGTGCCAGCAGCGTAGCCCCCAGCAATGCGCAGTTCTTC

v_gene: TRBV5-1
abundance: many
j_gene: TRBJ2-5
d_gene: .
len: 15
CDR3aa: CASSGERGRGETQYF
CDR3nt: TGCGCCAGCAGCGGCGAAAGGGGGAGAGGAGAGACCCAGTACTTC

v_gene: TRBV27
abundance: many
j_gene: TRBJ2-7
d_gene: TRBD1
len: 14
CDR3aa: CASSWGTGVDEQYF
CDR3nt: TGTGCCAGCAGTTGGGGGACAGGGGTCGACGAGCAGTACTTC

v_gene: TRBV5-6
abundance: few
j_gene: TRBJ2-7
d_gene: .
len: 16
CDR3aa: CASSGRRLHAPSEQYF
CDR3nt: TGTGCCAGCAGTGGCCGTCGCCTGCACGCCCCCAGCGAGCAGTACTTC

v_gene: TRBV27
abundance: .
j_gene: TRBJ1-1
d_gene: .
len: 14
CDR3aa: CASSWQRMNTEAFF
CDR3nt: TGTGCCAGCAGTTGGCAGAGAATGAACACTGAAGCTTTCTTT

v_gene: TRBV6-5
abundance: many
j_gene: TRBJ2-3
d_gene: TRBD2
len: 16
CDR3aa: CASSTGTRGGTDTQYF
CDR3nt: TGTGCCAGCAGTACCGGGACTAGGGGTGGCACAGATACGCAGTATTTT

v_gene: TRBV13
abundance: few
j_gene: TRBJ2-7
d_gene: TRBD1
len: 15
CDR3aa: CASSHRDRSSYEQYF
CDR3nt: TGTGCCAGCAGCCACAGGGACAGGAGCTCCTACGAGCAGTACTTC

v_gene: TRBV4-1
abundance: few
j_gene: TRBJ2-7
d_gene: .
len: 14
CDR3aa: CASSPSRPSNEQYF
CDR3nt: TGCGCCAGCAGCCCCTCGAGGCCGTCCAACGAGCAGTACTTC

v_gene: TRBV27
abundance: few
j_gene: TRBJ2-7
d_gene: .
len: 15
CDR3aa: CASSLSSGVSYEQYF
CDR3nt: TGTGCCAGCAGTTTATCGTCCGGGGTCTCCTACGAGCAGTACTTC

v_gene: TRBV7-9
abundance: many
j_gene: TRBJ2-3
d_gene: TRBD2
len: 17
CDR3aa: CASSPRLAGGPTDTQYF
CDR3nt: TGTGCCAGCAGCCCAAGACTAGCGGGGGGGCCGACAGATACGCAGTATTTT